The rows below give T cell receptor beta chains drawn from one sample of a study of cytomegalovirus exposure and HLA in healthy donors. Only in-frame clones appear in the TCRdb table, and some are missing; sequencing was by immunoSEQ multiplex PCR. The sample holds about 120,000 clones, less than 10% seen once. The sequenced sample consisted of PBMCs. The receptors stem from a woman aged 35 to 49 in good health and CMV-seropositive. CDR3s include the opening cysteine and the closing phenylalanine or tryptophan. A D gene is named only where the DNA matches it firmly. Only some rows state a clone size, as once, few, many or a class for expanded clones.

clone size	V gene	D gene	J gene	CDR3 DNA	CDR3 protein
NA	TRBV30	NA	TRBJ1-5	TGTGCCTGGAGTGTTCTCAGGGCAGCTCAGCCCCAGCATTTT	CAWSVLRAAQPQHF
NA	TRBV2	NA	TRBJ2-2	TGTGCCAGCAGTGAAGCGCTTCATGGAGAAGAAAACACCGGGGAGCTGTTTTTT	CASSEALHGEENTGELFF
few	TRBV2	NA	TRBJ2-2	TGTGCCAGCACCAGAACGGGACAACCCAACACCGGGGAGCTGTTTTTT	CASTRTGQPNTGELFF
NA	TRBV25-1	TRBD1	TRBJ2-3	TGTGCCAGCAGTGATCTGGGACAGCACACAGATACGCAGTATTTT	CASSDLGQHTDTQYF
NA	TRBV6-4	TRBD2	TRBJ2-3	TGTGCCAGCAGTGCGATGGCGGGGGGGCCAAGAGATACGCAGTATTTT	CASSAMAGGPRDTQYF
few	TRBV5-4	TRBD1	TRBJ1-5	TGTGCCAGCAGTCGACAGGGGGAAGTCCAGCCCCAGCATTTT	CASSRQGEVQPQHF
NA	TRBV4-1	NA	TRBJ2-1	TGCGCCAGCAGCCAAGGACAGGCCTCCTACAATGAGCAGTTCTTC	CASSQGQASYNEQFF
few	TRBV5-8	TRBD1	TRBJ2-7	TGTGCCAGCAGCCGGGACAGGGTGGCCGAGCAGTACTTC	CASSRDRVAEQYF
few	TRBV19	NA	TRBJ2-7	TGTGCCAGTAGTATAGGCCATGGCGGCGAGCAGTACTTC	CASSIGHGGEQYF
NA	TRBV18	NA	TRBJ1-5	TGTGCCAGCTCACCACCGGGTCCGGGGGATCAGCCCCAGCATTTT	CASSPPGPGDQPQHF
NA	TRBV2	NA	TRBJ1-3	TGTGCCAGCCGAGGTACTGGAAACACCATATATTTT	CASRGTGNTIYF
few	TRBV28	TRBD1	TRBJ1-5	TGTGCCAGCATACAGGGGGCCGGTCAGCCCCAGCATTTT	CASIQGAGQPQHF
few	TRBV10-3	TRBD2	TRBJ2-7	TGTGCCACCAAAACAGGGACTAGCTCCTACGAGCAGTACTTC	CATKTGTSSYEQYF
few	TRBV19	NA	TRBJ2-3	TGTGCCAGTAGCGGGAGGGCTGTAGGGGGCAAAGATACGCAGTATTTT	CASSGRAVGGKDTQYF
NA	TRBV5-1	TRBD2	TRBJ2-7	TGCGCCAGCAGCCCGCGCCCGGGAGCGGGGGAGGTCGAGCAGTACTTC	CASSPRPGAGEVEQYF
few	TRBV6-4	TRBD1	TRBJ1-1	TGTGCCAGCAGTTGGGACAGCCTAGGTGAAGCTTTCTTT	CASSWDSLGEAFF
few	TRBV6-1	NA	TRBJ2-1	TGTGCCAGCATCCTAGCTAGTGAGCAGTTCTTC	CASILASEQFF
few	TRBV25-1	NA	TRBJ2-3	TGTGCCAGCAGGACGGGAGGCACAGATACGCAGTATTTT	CASRTGGTDTQYF
NA	TRBV9	TRBD2	TRBJ2-4	TGTGCCAGCAGCAACCGGGGGGGCGCTGGAAACATTCAGTACTTC	CASSNRGGAGNIQYF
NA	TRBV11-2	NA	TRBJ1-2	TGTGCCAGCAGCCCCGACAGCTATGGCTACACCTTC	CASSPDSYGYTF
few	TRBV5-6	NA	TRBJ1-4	TGTGCCAGCAGCCCGGGAGGGTCAACTAATGAAAAACTGTTTTTT	CASSPGGSTNEKLFF
NA	TRBV21-1	NA	TRBJ1-5	TGTGCCAGCAGCAATTCCGGGGATCAGCCCCAGCATTTT	CASSNSGDQPQHF
NA	TRBV5-5	NA	TRBJ1-2	TGTGCCAGCAGCTTGGTCCAGGCCAATGGCTACACCTTC	CASSLVQANGYTF
few	TRBV11-2	NA	TRBJ2-1	TGTGCCAGCAGCCCAGGGACAAACAATGAGCAGTTCTTC	CASSPGTNNEQFF
few	TRBV10-3	TRBD2	TRBJ2-3	TGTGCCATCAGTGAAGCGGGAAAAGATACGCAGTATTTT	CAISEAGKDTQYF
NA	TRBV5-6	TRBD1	TRBJ1-1	TGTGCCAGCAGCTTGGCCAGGGGGTTATCGGCTGAAGCTTTCTTT	CASSLARGLSAEAFF
NA	TRBV27	NA	TRBJ1-6	TGTGCCAGCAGTTTAGGGGCCCTAATGTATTTT	CASSLGALMYF
few	TRBV5-4	NA	TRBJ1-2	TGTGCCAGCAGCTTGGACTCGGGGAAGACTAACTATGGCTACACCTTC	CASSLDSGKTNYGYTF
NA	TRBV6-5	TRBD1	TRBJ1-2	TGTGCCAGCAGCTACGAAGGACAGGGGGTCCCCAGCTACACCTTC	CASSYEGQGVPSYTF
NA	TRBV9	NA	TRBJ1-4	TGTGCCAGCAGTCCGGGACATAACCCTGAAAAACTGTTTTTT	CASSPGHNPEKLFF
NA	TRBV6-6	TRBD1	TRBJ1-2	TGTGCCAGCAGTTTGTCCCGGGACAGGGTGGCCTATGGCTACACCTTC	CASSLSRDRVAYGYTF
few	TRBV18	TRBD1	TRBJ1-2	TGTGCCAGCTCACAGGGACAGGACTATGGCTACACCTTC	CASSQGQDYGYTF
few	TRBV5-1	NA	TRBJ2-7	TGCGCCAGCAGCTTGTTGGGCCGTTCCTACGAGCAGTACTTC	CASSLLGRSYEQYF
NA	TRBV14	NA	TRBJ2-7	TGTGCCAGCAGTCGGACATCTTCGGAACTATTCTACGAGCAGTACTTC	CASSRTSSELFYEQYF
NA	TRBV7-8	TRBD1	TRBJ1-2	TGTGCCAGCAGCTTAGTTGGGGTTAGACAGGGGCCGAACTATGGCTACACCTTC	CASSLVGVRQGPNYGYTF
NA	TRBV5-6	NA	TRBJ2-3	TGTGCCAGCAGCTTGAGTTACAGGGTGGTTGTTACAGATACGCAGTATTTT	CASSLSYRVVVTDTQYF
NA	TRBV9	TRBD1	TRBJ1-2	TGTGCCAGCGGCAGGACAGGCGGTATTGAAGGCTACACCTTC	CASGRTGGIEGYTF
NA	TRBV5-1	TRBD1	TRBJ2-5	TGCGCCAGCAGCAGCGACAGGGGGAGGGTGGAGACCCAGTACTTC	CASSSDRGRVETQYF
NA	TRBV5-1	NA	TRBJ1-4	TGCGCCAGCAGCTTGACAAGTCCTGATGAAAAACTGTTTTTT	CASSLTSPDEKLFF
NA	TRBV12-5	TRBD1	TRBJ1-5	TGTGCTAGTGCCCCGACAGGGATCAATCAGCCCCAGCATTTT	CASAPTGINQPQHF
NA	TRBV7-9	TRBD1	TRBJ2-5	TGTGCCAGCAGCTTAGGAGGGGGCATCCAAGAGACCCAGTACTTC	CASSLGGGIQETQYF
few	TRBV5-4	NA	TRBJ2-7	TGTGCCAGCAGCTTGGGCCACAGGGACGAGCAGTACTTC	CASSLGHRDEQYF
NA	TRBV5-8	TRBD1	TRBJ1-1	TGTGCCACCCGCAGGGGGATGAACACTGAAGCTTTCTTT	CATRRGMNTEAFF
few	TRBV7-3	NA	TRBJ2-2	TGTGCCAGCAGCTATGGAGGTCCCGGGGAGCTGTTTTTT	CASSYGGPGELFF
few	TRBV11-2	NA	TRBJ2-3	TGTGCCAGCAGCTTAATAACAGATACGCAGTATTTT	CASSLITDTQYF
NA	TRBV30	TRBD1	TRBJ2-7	TGTGCCTGGAGTGCGGTCCGGACAGGGGGCTTCTACGAGCAGTACTTC	CAWSAVRTGGFYEQYF
NA	TRBV5-1	TRBD1	TRBJ1-2	TGCGCCAGCAGCTTGTCCATCGGGACAGGGGGCCATGGCTACACCTTC	CASSLSIGTGGHGYTF
NA	TRBV5-1	NA	TRBJ1-1	TGCGCCAGCAGCTTTTCAGGGAACACTGAAGCTTTCTTT	CASSFSGNTEAFF
NA	TRBV30	TRBD1	TRBJ2-7	TGTGCCTGGAGACTGACAGGGTGGGAGCAGTACTTC	CAWRLTGWEQYF
NA	TRBV6-6	NA	TRBJ1-1	TGTGCCAGCAGTCCGGGGAGGGCAGCTTTCTTT	CASSPGRAAFF
few	TRBV7-9	NA	TRBJ1-1	TGTGCCAGCAGCTTTTTGAAGAGACAGGCCGGCACTGAAGCTTTCTTT	CASSFLKRQAGTEAFF
NA	TRBV5-1	NA	TRBJ2-1	TGCGCCAGCAGCTTGTCGAGGGGGATGATCTACAATGAGCAGTTCTTC	CASSLSRGMIYNEQFF